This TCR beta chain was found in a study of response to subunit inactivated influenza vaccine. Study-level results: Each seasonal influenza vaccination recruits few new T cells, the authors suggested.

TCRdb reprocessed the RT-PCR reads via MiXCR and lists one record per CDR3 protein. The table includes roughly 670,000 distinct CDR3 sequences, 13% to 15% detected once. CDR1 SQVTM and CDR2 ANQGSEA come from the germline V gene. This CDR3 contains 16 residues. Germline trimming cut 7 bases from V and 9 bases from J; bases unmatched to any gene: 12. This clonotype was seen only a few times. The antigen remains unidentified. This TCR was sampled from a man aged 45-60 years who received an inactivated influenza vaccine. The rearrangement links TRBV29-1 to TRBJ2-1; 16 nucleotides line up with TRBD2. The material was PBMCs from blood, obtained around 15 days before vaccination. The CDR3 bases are TGCAGCGCTACCGGGACTAGCGGGAGGGCCGGTGGTGAGCAGTTCTTC. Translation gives CSATGTSGRAGGEQFF.